The 12 T cell receptor beta chains given below trace back to one sample, sequenced in a study of T-cell reconstitution after alpha-beta-depleted transplantation in children. Library preparation (for TCRbeta) was performed with unique molecular identifiers. TCRdb passed the PCR reads through MiXCR, listing each CDR3 protein once. The table includes over 450,000 distinct CDR3 sequences, about 10% detected once. The sequencing here drew on PBMCs, taken before TCRalphabeta/CD19-depleted stem cell transplant. All receptors derive from a child aged 2 to 15 with inherited bone marrow failure, due to receive a stem cell transplant.

The table lists this clonotype with many counts. This rearrangement joins TRBV20-1 to TRBJ2-1, with TRBD2 as a possible D gene (6 bases). The length of the CDR3 is 14 residues. Germline loops: CDR1 DFQATT, CDR2 SNEGSKA (reference sequence). Trimming removed 7 bases from V and 4 bases from J, with 17 bases in between. DNA for the CDR3: TGCAGTGAACGGGGTAGCGGAAATTACAATGAGCAGTTCTTC. Residues: CSERGSGNYNEQFF.

This clonotype showed up many times. The J gene is TRBJ2-7, the V gene TRBV4-3; D unclear. Trimming left V 0 bases short and J 3 bases short, with 12 bases between. Per germline, CDR1 LGHNA and CDR2 YSLEER. This CDR3 has 15 residues. The CDR3 reads CASSQEASLVYEQYF. The CDR3 region has the DNA TGCGCCAGCAGCCAAGAGGCTAGTCTGGTCTACGAGCAGTACTTC.

This clonotype turned up a few times. The chain recombines TRBV4-3 with TRBJ1-6, with a possible D match to TRBD1 (5 bases). V lost 0 bases and J 4 bases, leaving 7 bases between the germline ends. CDR3 length equals 15 residues. Germline V gene data show CDR1 as LGHNA and CDR2 as YSLEER. In DNA form, the CDR3 reads TGCGCCAGCAGCCAAGAGGCAGGGTATAATTCACCCCTCCACTTT. Protein: CASSQEAGYNSPLHF.

A remark on this clonotype: A read error is the likely source, as a far larger clone sits one nucleotide away. The rearrangement uses TRBV5-1 and TRBJ2-7; 13 nucleotides agree with TRBD2. The length of the CDR3 is 14 residues. CDR1 and CDR2 (germline): SGHRS, YFSETQ. The chain's CDR3 is CASSLGLAGGEEYF. CDR3 DNA sequence: TGCGCCAGCAGCTTGGGACTAGCGGGAGGCGAGGAGTACTTC.

Ten or more counts support this clonotype. This chain uses TRBV5-1 with TRBJ2-2; 12 bases are shared with TRBD2. The V and J ends lost 4 bases and 7 bases, in that order; junction bases with no gene match: 5. Germline V CDR1 and CDR2: SGHRS, YFSETQ. This CDR3 spans 15 amino acids. In DNA, the CDR3 is TGCGCCAGCAGCCCGATGACTAGCGGGAGCGGGGAGCTGTTTTTT. It codes for CASSPMTSGSGELFF.

This clonotype was seen a few times. The chain carries TRBV9 and TRBJ2-2; 8 positions agree with TRBD1. The CDR3 covers 14 residues. Germline V lookup: CDR1 SGDLS, CDR2 YYNGEE. Trimming at V came to 4 bases and at J to 4 bases, leaving 3 bases not matched to a gene. As DNA, the CDR3 is TGTGCCAGCAGCTGGACAGGGCTCACCGGGGAGCTGTTTTTT. This encodes CASSWTGLTGELFF. Drawing the rest from reference TRBV9 and TRBJ2-2, the complete variable domain is DSGVTQTPKHLITATGQRVTLRCSPRSGDLSVYWYQQSLDQGLQFLIQYYNGEERAKGNILERFSAQQFPDLHSELNLSSLELGDSALYFCASSWTGLTGELFFGEGSRLTVL.

This clonotype has a count of ten or more. The CDR3 DNA sequence: TGTGCCATCAGTGAATCGGGTCTGACCACAGATACGCAGTATTTT. Translating it yields CAISESGLTTDTQYF. The chain combines TRBV10-3 with TRBJ2-3, with no clear D. Between the trimmed V and J ends, which lost 3 bases and 2 bases, there was a span of 12 bases. The CDR3 length is 15 residues. Looked up from germline, CDR1 is ENHRY and CDR2 is SYGVKD.

This clonotype occurred many times. V gene TRBV13 combines with J gene TRBJ2-2, with TRBD1 identical over 7 bases. Germline loops: CDR1 PRHDT, CDR2 FYEKMQ (reference sequence). After removal of 5 bases from V and 4 bases from J, the junction contained 1 base not matched to a gene. CDR3 length: 13 amino acids. The CDR3 DNA reads as TGTGCCAGCAGCCCAGGGGGCACCGGGGAGCTGTTTTTT. It codes for CASSPGGTGELFF.

This clonotype came up many times. The chain has TRBV10-3 and TRBJ2-2, with a tentative D call TRBD1 (6 bases). The ends were cut back, 3 bases at V and 7 bases at J, with 18 bases in the middle. Germline CDR1 and CDR2: ENHRY and SYGVKD. The CDR3 length is 16 residues. CDR3 coding DNA: TGTGCCATCAGTGAAGCCAGCCCCCAGGGGTACGGGGAGCTGTTTTTT. This encodes CAISEASPQGYGELFF.

V usage is TRBV27 and J usage is TRBJ2-7, with 8 bases aligning to TRBD2. Trimming at V came to 4 bases and at J to 3 bases, leaving 8 bases not matched to a gene. Germline V gives CDR1 MNHEY, CDR2 SMNVEV (reference sequence). CDR3 length: 15 amino acids. In DNA form, the CDR3 reads TGTGCCAGCAGTTATGCCAGCGGGAGTCTCTACGAGCAGTACTTC. It codes for CASSYASGSLYEQYF.

There are many counts of this clonotype. The chain recombines TRBV5-1 with TRBJ2-1; TRBD2 aligns across 10 bases. The CDR3 loop spans 15 amino acids. V shed 3 bases and J 8 bases; nucleotides not matched to a gene: 8. CDR1 SGHRS and CDR2 YFSETQ come from the germline V gene. CDR3 sequence (DNA): TGCGCCAGCAGCTCAAGGGCTAGCGGGAGCTATGAGCAGTTCTTC. It yields the protein CASSSRASGSYEQFF.

This clonotype came up a few times. The V call is TRBV5-4, the J call TRBJ2-5, with D hard to call. V lost 2 bases, J lost 5 bases, and 10 bases lay in between. Germline-derived CDR1 and CDR2 are SGHNT and YYREEE (reference sequence). CDR3 length: 13 amino acids. The CDR3 region is CASSFSSPETQYF. The DNA for the CDR3 is TGTGCCAGCAGCTTCTCCAGCCCCGAGACCCAGTACTTC.